This TCR beta chain was recorded in a study of blood T cells in healthy people across ages. Study-wide findings and caveats: Age brought a roughly linear fall in TCR beta diversity measured per million T cells.

The germline V and J ends were trimmed by 7 bases and 5 bases, with 18 bases remaining between them. There are 15 residues in the CDR3. A few counts support this clonotype. No antigen is known for it. Next came a second PCR, run for about 7 to 12 cycles, which used a sample-barcoded 5' primer along with a J-beta primer mix. Every cDNA was tagged by a template-switch adaptor with 12 random nucleotides. TCRdb fed the 5' RACE reads into MiXCR, producing one record per CDR3 protein. The sample holds some 1,800,000 distinct CDR3 sequences, roughly two fifths seen once. The authors drew 7.5 to 10 milliliters of peripheral blood from each donor. At least 5 micrograms of total RNA were extracted per sample.

The clonotype originates from a human donor in good health. The sample was blood. This chain joins TRBV12-3 or TRBV12-4 and TRBJ1-5; D ambiguous. For the CDR3, the DNA is TGTGCCAGCACCAATACCATCCCAGATCATCAGCCCCAGCATTTT. Its protein is CASTNTIPDHQPQHF.